The T cell receptor beta chain described here comes from a study of blood T cell repertoires in COVID-19. Study as a whole: The United States, Italy and Spain were the sources of the acute and convalescent COVID-19 samples. The analysed material was cDNA or gDNA that came from T cells, B-cell-depleted T cells, or PBMCs.

The CDR3 is made up of 17 amino acids. Germline V lookup: CDR1 KGHSH, CDR2 LQKENI. Trimming cost V 1 base and J 2 bases, with 17 bases left between them. Data came from immunoSEQ multiplex PCR; TCRdb stores just in-frame clones and leaves some out. The sample includes 250,000 to 350,000 clones, about nine tenths of them seen just once. The material sequenced was peripheral blood. The chain carries TRBV18 and TRBJ1-2; D gene uncertain. This clonotype was sampled from a woman aged 60-75 years with acute or convalescent COVID-19. CDR3 residues: CASSPLSGLGANYGYTF. CDR3 coding DNA: TGTGCCAGCTCACCACTATCGGGTTTAGGCGCGAACTATGGCTACACCTTC.